Listed below are T cell receptor beta chains from one sample, sequenced in a study of spatial heterogeneity in lung cancer. TCRdb called the 5' RACE reads again in MiXCR, with one record for every CDR3 protein. The data show 15,000 or so distinct CDR3 sequences, roughly a fifth seen once. The material sequenced was PBMCs, taken at surgery. These receptors originate from a female donor with early-stage non-small cell lung cancer. The CDR3 runs from the conserved cysteine through the conserved F or W. Fields, in order: J gene, D gene, clone size, V gene, CDR3 protein, CDR3 DNA. The D gene is left open where the match is weak. Part of the rows lack a size; the others show once, few, many or a class for expanded clones.

TRBJ1-3 TRBD1 few TRBV12-3/TRBV12-4 CASSLPHRGQRNTIYF TGTGCCAGCAGTTTACCCCACAGGGGGCAAAGAAACACCATATATTTT
TRBJ2-5 - - TRBV19 CASRTGSQETQYF TGTGCCAGCCGGACCGGGAGCCAAGAGACCCAGTACTTC
TRBJ2-7 TRBD1 many TRBV27 CASSLQGASYEQYF TGTGCCAGCAGTTTACAGGGGGCCTCGTACGAGCAGTACTTC
TRBJ2-5 TRBD2 many TRBV7-9 CASSLGLAEETQYF TGTGCCAGCAGCTTAGGTCTAGCGGAAGAGACCCAGTACTTC
TRBJ2-3 - - TRBV6-2/TRBV6-3 CASSQLFTDTQYF TGTGCCAGCAGCCAGTTGTTCACAGATACGCAGTATTTT
TRBJ2-1 - few TRBV9 CASSVVLRSEQFF TGTGCCAGCAGCGTAGTCTTAAGATCGGAGCAGTTCTTC
TRBJ2-7 - many TRBV7-2 CASSLDFSEQYF TGTGCCAGCAGCTTAGATTTCTCCGAGCAGTACTTC
TRBJ1-1 TRBD1 medium-sized TRBV27 CASSSQGAGNTEAFF TGTGCCAGCAGTTCCCAGGGGGCCGGGAACACTGAAGCTTTCTTT
TRBJ2-3 TRBD2 many TRBV7-9 CASSLRLRESGDTQYF TGTGCCAGCAGCTTAAGGTTGCGGGAGTCAGGAGATACGCAGTATTTT
TRBJ2-3 TRBD2 - TRBV7-8 CASSTATSGRADTQYF TGTGCCAGCAGCACCGCTACTAGCGGGAGGGCTGATACGCAGTATTTT
TRBJ2-1 - medium-sized TRBV11-1 CASSRVNFHEQFF TGTGCCAGCAGCCGAGTCAACTTCCATGAGCAGTTCTTC
TRBJ1-5 - medium-sized TRBV28 CASSYRIQPQHF TGTGCCAGCAGTTACAGGATTCAGCCCCAGCATTTT
TRBJ2-7 TRBD2 - TRBV28 CASSLLAGGTYEQYF TGTGCCAGCAGTTTACTGGCGGGAGGCACCTACGAGCAGTACTTC
TRBJ2-1 - - TRBV2 CASSGSRTSRFF TGTGCCAGCAGTGGAAGTAGGACGTCGAGGTTCTTC
TRBJ2-3 TRBD2 many TRBV6-2/TRBV6-3 CASSYEAGGPRDTQYF TGTGCCAGCAGTTACGAAGCGGGAGGGCCCCGGGATACGCAGTATTTT
TRBJ2-1 - many TRBV5-1 CASSPFRVDNEQFF TGCGCCAGCAGCCCCTTTCGGGTAGACAATGAGCAGTTCTTC
TRBJ2-1 - medium-sized TRBV21-1 CASSKDKTEFPSHEQFF TGTGCCAGCAGCAAAGACAAGACAGAGTTCCCAAGCCATGAGCAGTTCTTC
TRBJ1-5 - - TRBV18 CASSRSVGGNQPQHF TGTGCCAGCTCACGTAGCGTGGGGGGCAATCAGCCCCAGCATTTT
TRBJ2-6 - many TRBV5-4 CASSTAEGRFFSGANVLTF TGTGCCAGCAGCACGGCGGAGGGCAGGTTCTTCTCTGGGGCCAACGTCCTGACTTTC
TRBJ1-2 TRBD1 few TRBV11-2 CASSLDRTGANYGYTF TGTGCCAGCAGCTTAGATCGGACAGGAGCTAACTATGGCTACACCTTC
TRBJ2-1 - many TRBV7-2 CASSYQGGSYNEQFF TGTGCCAGCAGCTACCAGGGGGGTTCCTACAATGAGCAGTTCTTC
TRBJ2-4 - many TRBV19 CASSPRADAKNIQYF TGTGCCAGTAGTCCCAGGGCCGACGCCAAAAACATTCAGTACTTC
TRBJ2-1 - many TRBV7-2 CASSQSGANNEQFF TGTGCCAGCAGCCAGTCCGGGGCAAACAATGAGCAGTTCTTC
TRBJ1-3 - medium-sized TRBV5-4 CASGYGTTGNTIYF TGTGCCAGCGGCTACGGGACTACAGGAAACACCATATATTTT
TRBJ2-7 TRBD1 - TRBV6-5 CASRLPGQGTYEQYF TGTGCCAGCAGACTTCCGGGACAGGGAACCTACGAGCAGTACTTC
TRBJ2-3 TRBD2 - TRBV7-2 CASNVRGTSGRAETDTQYF TGTGCCAGCAACGTCCGAGGGACTAGCGGGAGGGCCGAGACAGATACGCAGTATTTT
TRBJ2-1 - many TRBV5-1 CASSPPGVAYNEQFF TGCGCCAGCAGCCCCCCGGGAGTGGCCTACAATGAGCAGTTCTTC
TRBJ2-4 - many TRBV5-4 CASSLEPGAAKNIQYF TGTGCCAGCAGCTTGGAACCAGGGGCAGCCAAAAACATTCAGTACTTC
TRBJ2-1 TRBD2 medium-sized TRBV5-1 CASSYGLAGVYSEQFF TGCGCCAGCAGCTATGGACTAGCGGGAGTTTACAGTGAGCAGTTCTTC
TRBJ2-1 - medium-sized TRBV18 CASSPILGEQFF TGTGCCAGCTCACCCATTCTCGGTGAGCAGTTCTTC
TRBJ1-6 - many TRBV3-1 CASSQDVRSPLHF TGTGCCAGCAGCCAAGATGTGAGGTCACCCCTCCACTTT
TRBJ1-2 - many TRBV19 CASSIDGWNGYTF TGTGCCAGTAGTATAGATGGTTGGAATGGCTACACCTTC
TRBJ1-3 - many TRBV27 CASSIRDPHGNTIYF TGTGCCAGCAGTATCCGGGATCCCCATGGAAACACCATATATTTT
TRBJ1-1 - medium-sized TRBV29-1 CSVGDSSPPEAFF TGCAGCGTTGGTGACAGCTCTCCACCTGAAGCTTTCTTT
TRBJ2-1 - - TRBV15 CATSTSYSYNEQFF TGTGCCACCAGCACCTCATACTCCTACAATGAGCAGTTCTTC
TRBJ1-1 - many TRBV3-1 CASSQFDGTEAFF TGTGCCAGCAGCCAATTTGACGGCACTGAAGCTTTCTTT
TRBJ2-5 TRBD2 many TRBV7-6 CASSDGLAGGRETQYF TGTGCCAGCAGCGACGGACTAGCGGGAGGAAGGGAGACCCAGTACTTC
TRBJ1-4 TRBD1 many TRBV7-2 CASSSRTGLNEKLFF TGTGCCAGCAGCTCTAGGACAGGACTTAATGAAAAACTGTTTTTT
TRBJ2-5 - many TRBV5-1 CASSPGHSLGETQYF TGCGCCAGCAGCCCAGGACACTCCTTGGGAGAGACCCAGTACTTC
TRBJ2-1 - many TRBV7-2 CASSLFNEQFF TGTGCCAGCAGCTTATTCAATGAGCAGTTCTTC
TRBJ1-1 - - TRBV19 CASSMRGFEAFF TGTGCCAGTAGTATGAGGGGCTTTGAAGCTTTCTTT
TRBJ2-6 - - TRBV6-5 CASSSRSSGANVLTF TGTGCCAGCAGTTCAAGATCATCTGGGGCCAACGTCCTGACTTTC
TRBJ1-6 - - TRBV10-3 CAISRQEGSLHF TGTGCCATCAGTAGACAGGAGGGCAGTCTCCACTTT
TRBJ2-3 TRBD2 many TRBV29-1 CSVPGEGGDTQYF TGCAGCGTTCCCGGGGAGGGAGGGGATACGCAGTATTTT
TRBJ2-4 TRBD2 many TRBV28 CASRIQREVGIQYF TGTGCCAGCAGGATACAGCGGGAGGTGGGCATTCAGTACTTC
TRBJ2-2 TRBD2 many TRBV6-2/TRBV6-3 CASSDGLAGANTGELFF TGTGCCAGCAGCGATGGACTAGCGGGTGCGAACACCGGGGAGCTGTTTTTT
TRBJ2-7 - medium-sized TRBV6-1 CASSEAAGESSYEQYF TGTGCCAGCAGTGAAGCAGCAGGGGAAAGCTCCTACGAGCAGTACTTC
TRBJ2-1 - - TRBV11-2 CASSFRGLPTNEQFF TGTGCCAGCAGCTTTCGGGGACTTCCAACAAATGAGCAGTTCTTC